The next 3 T cell receptor beta chains were all read from a single sample in a study of T cells in Graves' hyperthyroidism and ophthalmopathy. From RNA transcripts, TCR beta CDR3 regions were amplified. Researchers ran a first-round RT-PCR on the TCR CDR3 using the HTBI primer set. Using its own MiXCR run on the multiplex PCR reads, TCRdb lists one record per CDR3 protein. The data contain 660,000 or so distinct CDR3 sequences, less than 25% of them seen just once; the ten biggest clones take up 34%. What was sequenced was blood. The receptors come from a man younger than 40 with Graves' ophthalmopathy.

The V call is TRBV7-2, the J call TRBJ2-1, with 11 bases aligning to TRBD2. Germline V gene sequence: CDR1 SGHTA, CDR2 FQGNSA. J was trimmed by 8 bases and V by 3 bases; bases with no gene match: 9. This CDR3 is built from 16 residues. The CDR3 coding sequence is TGTGCCAGCAGCTTTCGTACTAGCGGGAGTGGATATGAGCAGTTCTTC. It translates to CASSFRTSGSGYEQFF.

This chain links TRBV27 with TRBJ2-7; D perhaps matches TRBD2 (5 bases). The V and J ends lost 8 bases and 3 bases respectively, with 11 bases between them. Germline V lookup: CDR1 MNHEY, CDR2 SMNVEV (reference sequence). CDR3 length: 12 amino acids. The CDR3 nucleotides read TGTGCCAGCGGATGGGCGGGCTACGAGCAGTACTTC. Translating it yields CASGWAGYEQYF.

A few counts support this clonotype. This rearrangement joins TRBV20-1 to TRBJ2-2; D gene unclear. The CDR3 totals 13 residues. V lost 3 bases to trimming and J lost 4 bases, with 9 bases between them. Germline values: CDR1 DFQATT, CDR2 SNEGSKA (reference sequence). In nucleotides, the CDR3 is TGCAGTGCTAGGGTGTCGGCCACCGGGGAGCTGTTTTTT. This gives the protein CSARVSATGELFF.